The next 17 T cell receptor beta chains were all read from a single sample in a study of PD-1 blockade in mismatch repair-deficient tumors. TCRdb's copy holds only in-frame clones and misses some; the assay was immunoSEQ multiplex PCR. The sample consists of 100,000 or so clones, approximately 80% of them appearing once. The sample here was peripheral blood, taken roughly 36 weeks after starting pembrolizumab. The receptors shown here come from an adult with mismatch repair-deficient cancer.

The chain carries TRBV7-9 and TRBJ1-1; D call uncertain. The CDR3 length is 15 residues. Trimming took off 2 bases at V and 0 bases at J, with 10 bases between the two ends. Germline CDR1 and CDR2: SEHNR and FQNEAQ (reference sequence). The CDR3 sequence is CASSLSTDMNTEAFF. The CDR3 DNA sequence: TGTGCCAGCAGCTTATCGACTGACATGAACACTGAAGCTTTCTTT.

The chain carries TRBV6-6 and TRBJ2-1, with D possibly matching TRBD2 (5 bases). Between the trimmed V and J ends, which lost 2 bases and 10 bases, there was a span of 12 bases. The CDR3 is 13 residues long. Germline V gene sequence: CDR1 MNHNY, CDR2 SVGAGI (reference sequence). CDR3 sequence (DNA): TGTGCCAGCAGTTACGGATCGGGAAGCGAGCAGTTCTTC. Amino acids: CASSYGSGSEQFF.

The sample holds a few counts of this clone. V gene TRBV2 combines with J gene TRBJ2-7, with 8 positions matching TRBD1. V lost 6 bases to trimming and J lost 2 bases; unmatched junction nucleotides: 9. In germline, CDR1 is SNHLY, CDR2 FYNNEI. The CDR3 consists of 15 residues. The CDR3 is CASRLGQGLTYEQYF. As DNA, the CDR3 is TGTGCCAGCAGACTAGGACAGGGATTAACCTACGAGCAGTACTTC. Filled out from reference TRBV2 and TRBJ2-7, the complete variable domain reads EPEVTQTPSHQVTQMGQEVILRCVPISNHLYFYWYRQILGQKVEFLVSFYNNEISEKSEIFDDQFSVERPDGSNFTLKIRSTKLEDSAMYFCASRLGQGLTYEQYFGPGTRLTVT.

The chain is built from TRBV19 and TRBJ1-2, with D hard to call. V lost 8 bases and J 5 bases, leaving 9 bases between the germline ends. The CDR3 runs to 11 residues. CDR1 and CDR2 from the germline V gene are LNHDA and SQIVND (reference sequence). The CDR3 region has the DNA TGTGCCAGTGGAGCAGAATATGGCTACACCTTC. Translation gives CASGAEYGYTF.

The rearrangement uses TRBV5-6 and TRBJ1-4, with TRBD1 matching over 10 bases. The CDR3 is made up of 15 amino acids. V shed 4 bases and J 6 bases; nucleotides not matched to a gene: 6. In germline, CDR1 is SGHDT, CDR2 YYEEEE. The CDR3 is CASSLRTGGYEKLFF. Here the CDR3 DNA reads TGTGCCAGCAGCCTAAGGACAGGGGGATATGAAAAACTGTTTTTT.

This chain uses TRBV5-1 with TRBJ2-6; D gene uncertain. This CDR3 has 14 amino acids. V lost 0 bases and J 4 bases, leaving 5 bases between the germline ends. Germline V gives CDR1 SGHRS, CDR2 YFSETQ. CDR3 sequence (DNA): TGCGCCAGCAGCTTGGACCCGGGGGCCAACGTCCTGACTTTC. Encoded protein: CASSLDPGANVLTF. Complete variable domain (other parts from reference TRBV5-1 and TRBJ2-6): KAGVTQTPRYLIKTRGQQVTLSCSPISGHRSVSWYQQTPGQGLQFLFEYFSETQRNKGNFPGRFSGRQFSNSRSEMNVSTLELGDSALYLCASSLDPGANVLTFGAGSRLTVL.

The CDR3 reads CASRGTVREQYF. Here the CDR3 DNA reads TGTGCCAGCAGGGGGACTGTCCGGGAGCAGTACTTC. The rearrangement links TRBV25-1 to TRBJ2-7; weak D call: TRBD2 (6 bases). This CDR3 is 12 amino acids long. Germline-derived CDR1 and CDR2 are MGHDK and SYGVNS. Trimming cost V 6 bases and J 7 bases, with 13 bases left between them.

The V gene is TRBV5-1, the J gene TRBJ1-3; TRBD1 agrees at 7 bases. V dropped 4 bases and J dropped 0; count of bases not matched to a gene: 10. Germline V gene sequence: CDR1 SGHRS, CDR2 YFSETQ. The CDR3 spans 17 residues. Here the CDR3 DNA reads TGCGCCAGCAGCCGTTTACAGGGGCCGAGCTCTGGAAACACCATATATTTT. As protein: CASSRLQGPSSGNTIYF.

The rearrangement links TRBV5-1 to TRBJ2-1; no clear D gene. V was clipped by 0 bases and J by 0 bases, with 10 bases between them. Germline V CDR1 and CDR2: SGHRS, YFSETQ. This CDR3 region has 16 residues. In DNA, the CDR3 is TGCGCCAGCAGCTTGGAAGCCGACATCTCCTACAATGAGCAGTTCTTC. As protein: CASSLEADISYNEQFF. The whole variable domain, filled in from reference TRBV5-1 and TRBJ2-1, reads KAGVTQTPRYLIKTRGQQVTLSCSPISGHRSVSWYQQTPGQGLQFLFEYFSETQRNKGNFPGRFSGRQFSNSRSEMNVSTLELGDSALYLCASSLEADISYNEQFFGPGTRLTVL.

The chain combines TRBV2 with TRBJ1-1; TRBD1 agrees at 10 bases. J lost 5 bases, V lost 6 bases, and 6 bases had no gene match. The CDR3 contains 14 residues. Germline V gene sequence: CDR1 SNHLY, CDR2 FYNNEI. For the CDR3, the DNA is TGTGCCAGCAGAACCGGGACAGGGGTTACTGAAGCTTTCTTT. It specifies CASRTGTGVTEAFF. The full variable domain, with the rest looked up from reference TRBV2 and TRBJ1-1, is EPEVTQTPSHQVTQMGQEVILRCVPISNHLYFYWYRQILGQKVEFLVSFYNNEISEKSEIFDDQFSVERPDGSNFTLKIRSTKLEDSAMYFCASRTGTGVTEAFFGQGTRLTVV.

The chain uses TRBV6-1 and TRBJ2-7; the D gene is possibly TRBD2 (5 bases). This CDR3 region has 18 residues. V was pared by 2 bases and J by 5 bases, with 25 bases between. Germline CDR1 is MNHNS and CDR2 is SASEGT. In DNA form, the CDR3 reads TGTGCCAGCAGTGAACGGGAAGGTAAGGGCAGCTTTGTCCACGAGCAGTACTTC. The encoded protein is CASSEREGKGSFVHEQYF.

The chain recombines TRBV7-2 with TRBJ2-4; maybe TRBD2 (6 bases). Between the trimmed V and J ends, which lost 3 bases and 0 bases, there was a span of 21 bases. Germline CDR1 and CDR2: SGHTA and FQGNSA. The CDR3 spans 19 residues. In nucleotides, the CDR3 is TGTGCCAGCAGCTTTAGTAGCGGCGCAGAAATTATAGCCAAAAACATTCAGTACTTC. It specifies CASSFSSGAEIIAKNIQYF. Full variable domain (outside the CDR3, taken from reference TRBV7-2 and TRBJ2-4): GAGVSQSPSNKVTEKGKDVELRCDPISGHTALYWYRQSLGQGLEFLIYFQGNSAPDKSGLPSDRFSAERTGGSVSTLTIQRTQQEDSAVYLCASSFSSGAEIIAKNIQYFGAGTRLSVL.

The chain carries TRBV14 and TRBJ1-1, with 7 bases lining up with TRBD1. The germline gives CDR1 SGHDN, CDR2 FVKESK. This CDR3 has 14 amino acids. Germline trimming cut 4 bases from V and 1 base from J; bases unmatched to any gene: 3. DNA of the CDR3: TGTGCCAGCAGCCGACAGGGATCGAACACTGAAGCTTTCTTT. Residues: CASSRQGSNTEAFF.

This chain joins TRBV5-1 and TRBJ2-7; 11 positions agree with TRBD2. The CDR3 has 14 amino acids. Trimming removed 4 bases from V and 4 bases from J; junction bases left unmatched: 4. Looked up from germline, CDR1 is SGHRS and CDR2 is YFSETQ. The chain's CDR3 is CASSLTSGTYEQYF. CDR3 DNA sequence: TGCGCCAGCAGCCTGACTAGCGGGACTTACGAGCAGTACTTC.

The CDR3 is CSVVKGSETDTQYF. Here the CDR3 DNA reads TGCAGCGTTGTTAAGGGATCGGAGACAGATACGCAGTATTTT. The rearrangement links TRBV29-1 to TRBJ2-3; D is ambiguous. This CDR3 has 14 residues. The ends were cut back, 4 bases at V and 3 bases at J, with 14 bases in the middle. Germline values: CDR1 SQVTM, CDR2 ANQGSEA.

The chain employs TRBV25-1 and TRBJ2-7; weak D call: TRBD1 (7 bases). Trimming removed 5 bases at V and 7 bases at J, with 12 bases between. CDR1 is MGHDK and CDR2 is SYGVNS in the germline V gene. The CDR3 has 12 amino acids. The CDR3 reads CASSTGAGEQYF. The DNA of the CDR3 is TGTGCCAGCAGTACAGGGGCGGGGGAGCAGTACTTC.

This chain joins TRBV6-1 and TRBJ2-3; D uncertain. CDR3 length equals 15 residues. Germline values: CDR1 MNHNS, CDR2 SASEGT. V lost 5 bases and J lost 2, with 14 bases in between. The CDR3 coding sequence is TGTGCCAGCAGTCCCGACTTCCTGTACACAGATACGCAGTATTTT. Translation gives CASSPDFLYTDTQYF.